This is a list of T cell receptor beta chains from one sample in a study of cytomegalovirus exposure and HLA in healthy donors. The data were produced by immunoSEQ multiplex PCR, yet TCRdb's version contains in-frame clones alone and is incomplete. The sample has under 200,000 clones, almost 85% seen once; the top ten hold roughly 1%. Sequenced input: PBMCs. Source of these receptors: a man aged 25-45 years in good health and CMV-seronegative. CDR3s leave out the opening cysteine and the closing phenylalanine or tryptophan.

J gene	V gene	CDR3 protein
TRBJ2-5	TRBV19	ASSASGTSGEETQY
TRBJ2-3	TRBV4-1	ASSHDRTSGGDTQY
TRBJ1-1	TRBV2	ASSRDRGYGTEAF
TRBJ2-1	TRBV5-4	ASSLSSGRGHEQF
TRBJ2-7	TRBV5-4	ASSAGGFSYEQY
TRBJ2-3	TRBV19	ASSIRPGGPGDTQY
TRBJ1-1	TRBV2	ASTTGGTEAF
TRBJ2-5	TRBV2	ASHRGAQETQY
TRBJ2-2	TRBV6-5	ASSYSAGSFTGELF
TRBJ2-1	TRBV5-4	ASSDRSRGSEQF
TRBJ2-1	TRBV6-5	ASSLLAGSSYNEQF
TRBJ2-2	TRBV30	AWSVGDLNTGELF
TRBJ2-1	TRBV11-2	ASSLYMVWGEASPEQQF